This TCR beta chain emerged from a study of cytomegalovirus exposure and HLA in healthy donors. With 60 Vbeta and 13 Jbeta primers, the PCR was carried out. Clones were sequenced by immunoSEQ multiplex PCR, and TCRdb holds only the in-frame ones, with some missing. Of 99,000 or so clones in the sample, just under 80% are singletons; the top ten hold roughly 1.2%. This clone was detected only a few times. What it recognizes is unknown. Findings and caveats of the study: While the bulk of TCR sequences proved rare, some public TCRs turned up in many donors.

Sequencing was performed on PBMCs. The clonotype comes from a man under 40 in good health and CMV-seronegative.

The CDR3 region has the DNA TGTGCCAGCAGCTCAGGAGGGATAGGGAATGGCTACACCTTC. It codes for CASSSGGIGNGYTF. J is TRBJ1-2 and V is TRBV9; D is uncertain. This CDR3 is built from 14 residues. Looked up from germline, CDR1 is SGDLS and CDR2 is YYNGEE. Trimming took off 4 bases at V and 6 bases at J, with 16 bases between the two ends.